The 5 T cell receptor beta chains presented below share a single source sample, sequenced in a study of identical twins. TCRdb reanalysed the 5' RACE reads using MiXCR and keeps one entry per CDR3 protein. In the table there are roughly 750,000 distinct CDR3 sequences, less than 25% of which are singletons. In addition, the sample was reused for a study of T cells expressing NK-cell markers.

Sequenced input: PBMCs. These receptors originate from a woman in her late teens or twenties in good health.

The table lists this clonotype with a few counts. The chain carries TRBV9 and TRBJ2-1; 10 bases match TRBD2. Unmatched junction bases numbered 13, after V lost 1 base and J lost 9 bases. The germline CDR1 and CDR2 sequences are SGDLS and YYNGEE. This CDR3 has 17 residues. Here the CDR3 DNA reads TGTGCCAGCAGCGTATGGTCAGCGGGGGGGCTCTTTCTTGAGCAGTTCTTC. Translated: CASSVWSAGGLFLEQFF.

The rearrangement uses TRBV7-8 and TRBJ1-4; tentative D call: TRBD1 (5 bases). Deletions cut 5 bases from V and 8 bases from J, with 21 bases between. Looked up from germline, CDR1 is SGHVS and CDR2 is FQNEAQ. The CDR3 loop spans 16 amino acids. The CDR3: CASSPARGVGWEKLFF. CDR3 DNA: TGTGCCAGCAGCCCCGCCCGGGGCGTCGGCTGGGAAAAACTGTTTTTT. Complete variable domain (other parts from reference TRBV7-8 and TRBJ1-4): GAGVSQSPRYKVAKRGQDVALRCDPISGHVSLFWYQQALGQGPEFLTYFQNEAQLDKSGLPSDRFFAERPEGSVSTLKIQRTQQEDSAVYLCASSPARGVGWEKLFFGSGTQLSVL.

This clonotype was counted between two and nine times. The junction shows a germline mismatch at one end, possibly a read error. This chain uses TRBV20-1 with TRBJ1-2, with D perhaps TRBD1 (6 bases). Germline loops: CDR1 DFQATT, CDR2 SNEGSKA (reference sequence). The CDR3 loop spans 11 amino acids. DNA for the CDR3: TGCAGTGCTATCTACTCCCGGGACATCCTGTTC. This encodes CSAIYSRDILF.

About this clonotype itself: A far larger clone is just one base off, so this is likely a read error. CDR3 residues: CASRSRNEQFF. CDR3 nucleotide sequence: TGTGCCAGCAGGTCTAGGAATGAGCAGTTCTTC. The chain employs TRBV27 and TRBJ2-1; D gene ambiguous. Germline-derived CDR1 and CDR2 are MNHEY and SMNVEV (reference sequence). The CDR3 is 11 amino acids. V lost 6 bases and J lost 7, with 7 bases in between.

The J gene is TRBJ2-4, the V gene TRBV12-3 or TRBV12-4; TRBD1 matches at 7 bases. The CDR3 is 14 amino acids. V shed 4 bases, J shed 5 bases, and the junction held 5 bases outside the gene matches. The CDR3 is CASSYSDRQNIQYF. CDR3 sequence (DNA): TGTGCCAGCAGTTATTCGGACAGGCAAAACATTCAGTACTTC.